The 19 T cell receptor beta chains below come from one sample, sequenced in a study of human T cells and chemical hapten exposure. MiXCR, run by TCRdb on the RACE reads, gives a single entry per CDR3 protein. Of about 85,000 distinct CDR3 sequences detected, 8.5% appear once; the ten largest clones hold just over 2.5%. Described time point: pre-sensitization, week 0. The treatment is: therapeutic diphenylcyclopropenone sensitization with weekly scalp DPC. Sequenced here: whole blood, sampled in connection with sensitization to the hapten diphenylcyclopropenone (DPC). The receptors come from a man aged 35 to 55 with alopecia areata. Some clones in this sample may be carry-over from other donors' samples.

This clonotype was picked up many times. CDR3 sequence (DNA): TGTGCCAGCAGTCGGGACTCCTCTCACCCAAACACTGAAGCTTTCTTT. It specifies CASSRDSSHPNTEAFF. The chain combines TRBV7-9 with TRBJ1-1; perhaps TRBD1 as D (5 bases). V was cut by 6 bases and J by 2 bases, with 19 bases left in between. The CDR3 sequence is 16 residues long. Germline V lookup: CDR1 SEHNR, CDR2 FQNEAQ (reference sequence).

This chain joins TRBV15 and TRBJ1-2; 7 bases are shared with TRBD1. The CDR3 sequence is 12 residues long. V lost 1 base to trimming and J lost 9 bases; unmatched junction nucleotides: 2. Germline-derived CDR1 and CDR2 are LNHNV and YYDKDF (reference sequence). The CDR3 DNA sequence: TGTGCCACCAGCAGAGGACAGGGAAGCTACACCTTC. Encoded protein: CATSRGQGSYTF.

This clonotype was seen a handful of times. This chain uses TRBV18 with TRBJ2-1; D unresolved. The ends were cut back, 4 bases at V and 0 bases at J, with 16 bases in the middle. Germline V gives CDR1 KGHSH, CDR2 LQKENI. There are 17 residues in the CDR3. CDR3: CASSQYPGHSSYNEQFF. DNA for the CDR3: TGTGCCAGCTCACAATATCCAGGCCATTCCTCCTACAATGAGCAGTTCTTC.

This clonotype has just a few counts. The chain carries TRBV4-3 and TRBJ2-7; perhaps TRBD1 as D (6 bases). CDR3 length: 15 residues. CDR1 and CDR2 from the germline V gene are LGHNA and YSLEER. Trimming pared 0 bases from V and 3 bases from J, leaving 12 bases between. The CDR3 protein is CASSQDERQVYEQYF. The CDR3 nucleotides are TGCGCCAGCAGCCAAGATGAGAGACAGGTCTACGAGCAGTACTTC.

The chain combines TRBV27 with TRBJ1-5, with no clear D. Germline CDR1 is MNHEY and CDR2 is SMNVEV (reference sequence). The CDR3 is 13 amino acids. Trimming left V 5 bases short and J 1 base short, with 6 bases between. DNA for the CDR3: TGTGCCAGCAGTAGGGTGAGCAATCAGCCCCAGCATTTT. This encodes CASSRVSNQPQHF.

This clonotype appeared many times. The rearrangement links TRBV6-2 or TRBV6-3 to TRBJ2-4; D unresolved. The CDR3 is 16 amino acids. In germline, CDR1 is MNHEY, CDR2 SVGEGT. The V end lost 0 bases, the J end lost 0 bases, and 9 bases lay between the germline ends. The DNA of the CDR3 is TGTGCCAGCAGTTACTCTGAGAAGCTAGCCAAAAACATTCAGTACTTC. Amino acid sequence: CASSYSEKLAKNIQYF.

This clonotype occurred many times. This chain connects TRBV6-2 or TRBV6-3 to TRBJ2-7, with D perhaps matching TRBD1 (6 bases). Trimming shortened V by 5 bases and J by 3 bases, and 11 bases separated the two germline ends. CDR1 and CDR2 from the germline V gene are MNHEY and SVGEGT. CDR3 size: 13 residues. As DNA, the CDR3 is TGTGCCAGCAGTCCGAGGGGGTACTACGAGCAGTACTTC. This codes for CASSPRGYYEQYF.

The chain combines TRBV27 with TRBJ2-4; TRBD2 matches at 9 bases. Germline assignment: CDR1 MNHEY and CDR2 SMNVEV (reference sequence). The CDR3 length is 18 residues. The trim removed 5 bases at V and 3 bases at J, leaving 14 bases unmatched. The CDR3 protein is CASSLYAIAGEVKNIQYF. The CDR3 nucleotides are TGTGCCAGCAGTCTCTATGCTATAGCGGGAGAAGTCAAAAACATTCAGTACTTC.

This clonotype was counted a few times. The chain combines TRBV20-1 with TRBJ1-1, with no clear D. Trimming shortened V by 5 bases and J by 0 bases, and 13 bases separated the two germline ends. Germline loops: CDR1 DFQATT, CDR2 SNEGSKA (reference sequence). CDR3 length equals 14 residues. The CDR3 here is CSASRAALNTEAFF. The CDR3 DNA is TGCAGTGCTTCCAGAGCGGCTTTGAACACTGAAGCTTTCTTT.

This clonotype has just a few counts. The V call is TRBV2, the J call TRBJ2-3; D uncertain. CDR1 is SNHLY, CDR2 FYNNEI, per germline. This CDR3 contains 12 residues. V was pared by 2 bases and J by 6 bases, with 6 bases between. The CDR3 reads CASSESGDTQYF. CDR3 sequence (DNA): TGTGCCAGCAGTGAATCCGGGGATACGCAGTATTTT. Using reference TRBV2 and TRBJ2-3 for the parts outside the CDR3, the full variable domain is EPEVTQTPSHQVTQMGQEVILRCVPISNHLYFYWYRQILGQKVEFLVSFYNNEISEKSEIFDDQFSVERPDGSNFTLKIRSTKLEDSAMYFCASSESGDTQYFGPGTRLTVL.

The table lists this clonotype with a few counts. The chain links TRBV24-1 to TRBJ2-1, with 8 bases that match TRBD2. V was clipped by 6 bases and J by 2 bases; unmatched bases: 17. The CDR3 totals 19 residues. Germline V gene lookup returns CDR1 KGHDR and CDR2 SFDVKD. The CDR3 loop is CATSSPGLAGSSAYNEQFF. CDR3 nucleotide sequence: TGTGCCACCAGTTCGCCGGGCTTAGCGGGAAGTTCGGCCTACAATGAGCAGTTCTTC.

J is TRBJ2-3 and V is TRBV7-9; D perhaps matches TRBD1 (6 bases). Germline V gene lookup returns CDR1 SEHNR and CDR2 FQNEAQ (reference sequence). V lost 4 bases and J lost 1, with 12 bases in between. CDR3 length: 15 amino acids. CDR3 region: CASSYSSGGTDTQYF. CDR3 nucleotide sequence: TGTGCCAGCAGCTATTCTTCAGGGGGCACAGATACGCAGTATTTT.

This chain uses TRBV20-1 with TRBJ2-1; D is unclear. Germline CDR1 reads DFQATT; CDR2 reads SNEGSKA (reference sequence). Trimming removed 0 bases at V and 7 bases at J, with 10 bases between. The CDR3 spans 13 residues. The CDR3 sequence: CSAREVGQNEQFF. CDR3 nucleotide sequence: TGCAGTGCTAGAGAGGTAGGGCAGAATGAGCAGTTCTTC.

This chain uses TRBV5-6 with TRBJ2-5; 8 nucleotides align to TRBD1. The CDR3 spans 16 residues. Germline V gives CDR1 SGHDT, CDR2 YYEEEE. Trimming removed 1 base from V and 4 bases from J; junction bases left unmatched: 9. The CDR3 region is CASSLRFGQGSETQYF. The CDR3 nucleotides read TGTGCCAGCAGCTTGAGATTTGGACAGGGTTCAGAGACCCAGTACTTC.

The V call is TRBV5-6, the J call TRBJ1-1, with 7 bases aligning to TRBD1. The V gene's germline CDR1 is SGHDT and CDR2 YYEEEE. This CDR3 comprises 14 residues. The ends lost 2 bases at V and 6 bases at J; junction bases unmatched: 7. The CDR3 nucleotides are TGTGCCAGCAGCTTTCTGACAGGGTCTGCTGAAGCTTTCTTT. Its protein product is CASSFLTGSAEAFF.

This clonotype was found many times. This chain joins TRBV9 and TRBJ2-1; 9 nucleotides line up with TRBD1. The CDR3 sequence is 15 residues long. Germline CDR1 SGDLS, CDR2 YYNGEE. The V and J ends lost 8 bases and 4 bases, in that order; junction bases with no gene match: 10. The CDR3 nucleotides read TGTGCCAGTGGACAGGGGCCAGAGGGATACAATGAGCAGTTCTTC. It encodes CASGQGPEGYNEQFF. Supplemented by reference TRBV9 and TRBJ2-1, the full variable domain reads DSGVTQTPKHLITATGQRVTLRCSPRSGDLSVYWYQQSLDQGLQFLIQYYNGEERAKGNILERFSAQQFPDLHSELNLSSLELGDSALYFCASGQGPEGYNEQFFGPGTRLTVL.

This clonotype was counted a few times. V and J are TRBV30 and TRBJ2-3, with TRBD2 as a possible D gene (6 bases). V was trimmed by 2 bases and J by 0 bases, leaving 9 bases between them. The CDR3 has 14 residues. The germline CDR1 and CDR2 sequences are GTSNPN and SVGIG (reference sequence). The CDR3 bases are TGTGCCTGGAGTCCTAGCGCGAGCACAGATACGCAGTATTTT. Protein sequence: CAWSPSASTDTQYF. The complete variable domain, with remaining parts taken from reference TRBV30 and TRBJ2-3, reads SQTIHQWPATLVQPVGSPLSLECTVEGTSNPNLYWYRQAAGRGLQLLFYSVGIGQISSEVPQNLSASRPQDRQFILSSKKLLLSDSGFYLCAWSPSASTDTQYFGPGTRLTVL.

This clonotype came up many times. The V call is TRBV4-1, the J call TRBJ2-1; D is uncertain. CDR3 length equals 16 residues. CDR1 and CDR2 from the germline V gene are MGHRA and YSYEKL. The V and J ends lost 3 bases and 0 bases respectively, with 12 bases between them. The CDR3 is CASSQGIQSSYNEQFF. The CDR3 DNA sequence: TGCGCCAGCAGCCAGGGTATCCAAAGCTCCTACAATGAGCAGTTCTTC.

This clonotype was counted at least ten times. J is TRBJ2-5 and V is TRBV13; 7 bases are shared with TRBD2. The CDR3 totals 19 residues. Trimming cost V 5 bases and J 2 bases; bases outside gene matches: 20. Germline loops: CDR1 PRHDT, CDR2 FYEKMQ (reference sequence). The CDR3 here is CASSLSGLAEGPLQETQYF. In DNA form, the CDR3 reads TGTGCCAGCAGCCTCTCGGGGCTAGCGGAGGGACCCCTACAAGAGACCCAGTACTTC.